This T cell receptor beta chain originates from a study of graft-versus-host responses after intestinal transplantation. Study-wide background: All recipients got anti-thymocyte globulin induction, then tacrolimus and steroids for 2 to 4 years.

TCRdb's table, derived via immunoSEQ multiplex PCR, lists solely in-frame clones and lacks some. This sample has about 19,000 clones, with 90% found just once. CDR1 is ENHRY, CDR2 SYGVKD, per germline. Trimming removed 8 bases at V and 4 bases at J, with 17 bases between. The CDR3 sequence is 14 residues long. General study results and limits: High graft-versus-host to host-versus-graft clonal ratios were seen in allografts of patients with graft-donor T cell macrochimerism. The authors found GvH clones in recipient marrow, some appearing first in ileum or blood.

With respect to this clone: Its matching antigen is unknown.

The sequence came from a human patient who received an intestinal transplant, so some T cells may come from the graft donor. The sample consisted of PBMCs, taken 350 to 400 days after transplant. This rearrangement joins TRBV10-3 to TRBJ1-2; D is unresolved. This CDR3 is CAIAPEAHFYGYTF. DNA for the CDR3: TGTGCCATCGCACCTGAGGCGCATTTCTATGGCTACACCTTC.